This paragraph reports one T cell receptor beta chain. This record comes from a study of technical replicates of blood from a few donors. V was shortened by 2 bases and J by 3 bases, with 9 bases between the two germline ends. Looked up from germline, CDR1 is SGHNT and CDR2 is YYREEE (reference sequence). The CDR3 is made up of 13 amino acids. Method: immunoSEQ multiplex PCR; TCRdb's copy keeps in-frame clones and lacks some. This sample has roughly 90,000 clones, with 90% to 96% found just once. The genes are TRBV5-4 and TRBJ2-7; D might be TRBD2 (6 bases). The clonotype was recovered from a human donor in good health. Sequences were obtained from T cells isolated from PBMCs. The CDR3 sequence: CASSFSGYYEQYF. DNA for the CDR3: TGTGCCAGCAGCTTTAGCGGATACTACGAGCAGTACTTC. Looking up the rest from reference TRBV5-4 and TRBJ2-7 gives the full variable domain: ETGVTQSPTHLIKTRGQQVTLRCSSQSGHNTVSWYQQALGQGPQFIFQYYREEENGRGNFPPRFSGLQFPNYSSELNVNALELDDSALYLCASSFSGYYEQYFGPGTRLTVT.